The 6 T cell receptor beta chains in this list originate from one sample, sequenced in a study of blood T cell repertoires in COVID-19 (dated by TCRdb to 2019 to 2021). The library came from the immunoSEQ multiplex PCR assay. The table was pulled from immuneACCESS by TCRdb, which kept in-frame rearrangements only. Such tables lose some clones; where checked, under half of the loss comes from unresolved V genes, and the rest has no known cause. For this sample the table gives over 300,000 clones, of which roughly 90% were detected only once. The ten largest account for 6.5% to 8% of the sample. Sequencing was performed on peripheral blood. The receptors stem from a man younger than 35 with active or convalescent COVID-19.

Comment on this clone: The same CDR3 also results from other DNA sequences found in this sample. The chain recombines TRBV5-1 with TRBJ2-7; TRBD1 matches 7 bases. Germline V gene lookup returns CDR1 SGHRS and CDR2 YFSETQ. The length of the CDR3 is 14 residues. V was pared by 0 bases and J by 4 bases, with 4 bases of the junction left unmatched. CDR3 region: CASSLVPGGYEQYF. The CDR3 bases are TGCGCCAGCAGCTTGGTTCCAGGGGGTTACGAGCAGTACTTC.

V is TRBV2 and J is TRBJ2-3, with 8 bases that match TRBD2. Germline V gene data show CDR1 as SNHLY and CDR2 as FYNNEI. The CDR3 has 15 residues. The V and J ends lost 6 bases and 0 bases, in that order; junction bases with no gene match: 5. CDR3 residues: CASSESGGSTDTQYF. The CDR3 nucleotides are TGTGCCAGCAGCGAGAGCGGGGGTAGCACAGATACGCAGTATTTT.

The chain couples TRBV9 to TRBJ2-5; TRBD2 aligns across 7 bases. The CDR3 is 15 residues long. The germline V gene has CDR1 SGDLS and CDR2 YYNGEE. V lost 2 bases, J lost 4 bases, and 8 bases stayed unmatched. The CDR3 region is CASSVAAGVVETQYF. The CDR3 DNA follows: TGTGCCAGCAGCGTGGCGGCGGGAGTAGTAGAGACCCAGTACTTC.

CDR3 sequence: CASGLTVLGQYNEQFF. As DNA, the CDR3 is TGTGCTAGTGGTCTTACCGTCTTGGGACAGTACAATGAGCAGTTCTTC. The chain carries TRBV12-5 and TRBJ2-1, with 7 bases identical to TRBD1. Germline trimming cut 5 bases from V and 4 bases from J; bases unmatched to any gene: 11. This CDR3 comprises 16 residues. Germline CDR1 is LGHNT and CDR2 is FRNRAP.

This clone was picked up a small number of times. J is TRBJ2-3 and V is TRBV5-8; weak D call: TRBD2 (5 bases). There are 12 residues in the CDR3. V gave up 4 bases and J gave up 8 bases, with 11 bases separating them. Germline V lookup: CDR1 SGHTS, CDR2 YDEGEE. The CDR3 loop reads CASSPDYPTQYF. CDR3 bases: TGTGCCAGCAGCCCTGACTACCCTACGCAGTATTTT.

The CDR3 region has the DNA TGTGCCAGCAGCAGGTCAGGGTGGTGGTGTGGCTACACCTTC. It translates to CASSRSGWWCGYTF. The genes are TRBV21-1 and TRBJ1-2; the table gives TRBD1 as D, unverified against the DNA. TRBV21-1 constitutes a pseudogene. This CDR3 contains 14 residues.